The subject of this entry is one T cell receptor (beta chain). The entry originates in a study of blood T cell repertoires in COVID-19. Background on the study: Acute and convalescent COVID-19 samples came from the United States, Italy and Spain. PBMCs, B-cell-depleted T cells, or T cells provided the cDNA or gDNA that made up the material.

Seattle's enrolled individuals joined amid active infection and were then monitored longitudinally. V dropped 1 base and J dropped 3; count of bases not matched to a gene: 7. CDR3 length: 16 residues. Germline-derived CDR1 and CDR2 are KGHSH and LQKENI. Original processing notes: Reference gene primer amplification in the assay estimated nucleated cell counts. Here immunoSEQ multiplex PCR was the method, and the copy in TCRdb shows in-frame clones only, minus some. The V and J calls and clone size come from that table; D and trimming were worked out from the DNA. The sample carries approximately 100,000 clones, 60% to 85% recorded once.

This clonotype was obtained from an elderly man with COVID-19, enrolled during active disease. The material sequenced was peripheral blood. This chain links TRBV18 with TRBJ2-7, with 9 bases fitting TRBD1. DNA for the CDR3: TGTGCCAGCTCACCACAATCCAGGACAGGGGACTACGAGCAGTACTTC. Translation: CASSPQSRTGDYEQYF.